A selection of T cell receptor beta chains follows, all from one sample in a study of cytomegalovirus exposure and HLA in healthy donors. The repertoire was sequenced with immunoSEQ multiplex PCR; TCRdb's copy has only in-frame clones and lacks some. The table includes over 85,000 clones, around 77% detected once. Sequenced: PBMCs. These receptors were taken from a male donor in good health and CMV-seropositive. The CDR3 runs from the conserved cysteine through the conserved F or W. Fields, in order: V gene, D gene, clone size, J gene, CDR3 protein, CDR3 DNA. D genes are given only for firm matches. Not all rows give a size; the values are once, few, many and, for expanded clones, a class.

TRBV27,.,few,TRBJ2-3,CASSLRATDTQYF,TGTGCCAGCAGTTTGCGTGCCACAGATACGCAGTATTTT
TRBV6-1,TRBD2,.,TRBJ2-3,CASSGGGSGVTQYF,TGTGCCAGCAGTGGGGGCGGGAGTGGAGTTACGCAGTATTTT
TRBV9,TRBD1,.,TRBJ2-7,CASSVEDRGTGEQYF,TGTGCCAGCAGCGTAGAGGACAGGGGGACGGGGGAGCAGTACTTC
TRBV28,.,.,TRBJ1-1,CASSLSQGFVNTEAFF,TGTGCCAGCAGTTTATCCCAGGGGTTCGTGAACACTGAAGCTTTCTTT
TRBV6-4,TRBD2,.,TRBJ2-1,CASSGTASGSREQFF,TGTGCCAGCAGTGGGACAGCTAGCGGGAGTAGGGAGCAGTTCTTC
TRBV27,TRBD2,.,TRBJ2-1,CASSSRLAGNNEQFF,TGTGCCAGCAGTTCCAGACTAGCGGGGAACAATGAGCAGTTCTTC
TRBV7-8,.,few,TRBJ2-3,CASSLRESGTDTQYF,TGTGCCAGCAGCTTACGGGAAAGTGGGACAGATACGCAGTATTTT
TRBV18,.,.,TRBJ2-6,CASSPRGQTSGANGLTF,TGTGCCAGCTCACCACGGGGGCAGACCTCTGGGGCCAACGGCCTGACTTTC
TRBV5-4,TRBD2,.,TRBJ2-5,CASSTPIAGGGQTQYF,TGTGCCAGCAGCACCCCAATAGCGGGAGGGGGGCAGACCCAGTACTTC
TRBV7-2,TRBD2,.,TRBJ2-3,CASSLTSGSGDTQYF,TGTGCCAGCAGCTTGACTAGCGGGAGCGGAGATACGCAGTATTTT
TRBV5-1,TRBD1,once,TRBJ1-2,CASSLDGTGAYGYTF,TGCGCCAGCAGCTTGGATGGGACAGGGGCCTATGGCTACACCTTC
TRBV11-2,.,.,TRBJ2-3,CASSLAGHPYLSTDTQYF,TGTGCCAGCAGCTTAGCGGGACACCCATACCTTAGCACAGATACGCAGTATTTT
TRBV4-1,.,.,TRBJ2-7,CASSPTESAYEQYF,TGCGCCAGCAGCCCGACGGAGAGCGCCTACGAGCAGTACTTC
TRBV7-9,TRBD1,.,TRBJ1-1,CASSFARTGHTEAFF,TGTGCCAGCAGCTTCGCCAGGACAGGGCACACTGAAGCTTTCTTT
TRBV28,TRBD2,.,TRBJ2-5,CASGTSGGLQETQYF,TGTGCCAGCGGCACTAGCGGGGGGCTCCAAGAGACCCAGTACTTC
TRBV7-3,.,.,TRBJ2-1,CASSPQGGNEQFF,TGTGCCAGCAGCCCGCAGGGGGGCAATGAGCAGTTCTTC
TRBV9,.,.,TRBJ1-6,CASSVDQGLLHF,TGTGCCAGCAGCGTAGATCAGGGTCTCCTCCACTTT
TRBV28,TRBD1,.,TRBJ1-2,CASSRDSKYGYTF,TGTGCCAGCAGTCGGGACAGCAAATATGGCTACACCTTC
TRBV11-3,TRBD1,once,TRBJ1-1,CASSPVTGSDTEAFF,TGTGCCAGCAGCCCTGTGACAGGGTCGGACACTGAAGCTTTCTTT
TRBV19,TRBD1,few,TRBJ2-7,CASSPRGQGGYEQYF,TGTGCCAGTAGTCCCCGAGGACAGGGGGGCTACGAGCAGTACTTC
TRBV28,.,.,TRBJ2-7,CASSLEATLFYEQYF,TGTGCCAGCAGTTTAGAAGCGACCCTCTTCTACGAGCAGTACTTC
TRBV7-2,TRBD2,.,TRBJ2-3,CASSPGTNQYF,TGTGCCAGCAGCCCCGGGACTAATCAGTATTTT
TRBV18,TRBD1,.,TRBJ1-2,CASSPGGGTGPINYGYTF,TGTGCCAGCTCACCAGGTGGCGGGACAGGCCCCATTAACTATGGCTACACCTTC
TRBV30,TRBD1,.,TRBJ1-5,CAWSVQGNQPQHF,TGTGCCTGGAGTGTACAGGGGAATCAGCCCCAGCATTTT
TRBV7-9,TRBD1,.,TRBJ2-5,CASSLIGQGPQETQYF,TGTGCCAGCAGCTTAATCGGACAGGGTCCCCAAGAGACCCAGTACTTC
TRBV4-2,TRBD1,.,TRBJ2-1,CASSQEGQGNNEQFF,TGTGCCAGCAGCCAAGAGGGACAGGGTAACAATGAGCAGTTCTTC
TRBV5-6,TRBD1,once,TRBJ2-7,CASSPGAGTGLYEQYF,TGTGCCAGCAGCCCGGGGGCTGGGACAGGGCTCTACGAGCAGTACTTC
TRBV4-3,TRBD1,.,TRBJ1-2,CASSQQTGFYGYTF,TGCGCCAGCAGCCAACAGACAGGGTTCTATGGCTACACCTTC
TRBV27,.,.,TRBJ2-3,CASSLRGTLRGTQYF,TGTGCCAGCAGTTTGAGAGGAACCCTGCGTGGTACGCAGTATTTT
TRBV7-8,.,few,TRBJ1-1,CASSLGGGSEAFF,TGTGCCAGCAGCTTAGGGGGGGGGAGTGAAGCTTTCTTT
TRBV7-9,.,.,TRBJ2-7,CASSLGRTYEQYF,TGTGCCAGCAGCTTGGGGCGGACCTACGAGCAGTACTTC
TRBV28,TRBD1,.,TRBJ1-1,CASSSPGQGWAEAFF,TGTGCCAGCAGTTCACCGGGACAGGGGTGGGCTGAAGCTTTCTTT
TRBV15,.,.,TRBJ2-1,CATSRQGSRLVNEQFF,TGTGCCACCAGCAGACAGGGATCAAGACTGGTCAATGAGCAGTTCTTC
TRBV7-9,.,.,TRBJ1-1,CASSLLAENTEAFF,TGTGCCAGCAGCCTTCTGGCTGAAAACACTGAAGCTTTCTTT
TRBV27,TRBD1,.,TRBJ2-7,CASSRQGSYEQYF,TGTGCCAGCAGCCGACAGGGGAGCTACGAGCAGTACTTC
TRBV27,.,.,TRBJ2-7,CASSLGPPYEQYF,TGTGCCAGCAGTTTAGGGCCGCCTTACGAGCAGTACTTC
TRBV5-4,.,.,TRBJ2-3,CASSLPTGPSTDTQYF,TGTGCCAGCAGCTTGCCGACAGGCCCTAGCACAGATACGCAGTATTTT
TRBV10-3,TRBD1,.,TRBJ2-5,CAISEGDREMETQYF,TGTGCCATCAGTGAGGGGGACAGAGAAATGGAGACCCAGTACTTC
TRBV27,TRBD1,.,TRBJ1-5,CASSFQGGQPQHF,TGTGCCAGCAGTTTCCAGGGGGGTCAGCCCCAGCATTTT
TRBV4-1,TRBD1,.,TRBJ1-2,CASSQRQGGYGYTF,TGCGCCAGCAGCCAACGACAGGGGGGCTATGGCTACACCTTC
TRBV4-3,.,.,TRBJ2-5,CASSQVGASRETQYF,TGCGCCAGCAGCCAAGTGGGTGCCTCGAGGGAGACCCAGTACTTC
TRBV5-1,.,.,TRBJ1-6,CASRGSIGDSPLHF,TGCGCCAGTCGGGGGTCCATAGGGGATTCACCCCTCCACTTT
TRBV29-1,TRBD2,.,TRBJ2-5,CSVPAGATSGGGTQYF,TGCAGCGTTCCCGCTGGGGCGACTAGCGGGGGGGGGACCCAGTACTTC
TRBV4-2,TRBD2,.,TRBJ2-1,CASSPDQRENEQFF,TGTGCCAGCAGCCCGGATCAGCGGGAGAATGAGCAGTTCTTC
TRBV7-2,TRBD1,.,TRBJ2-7,CASSVTGGTQYF,TGTGCCAGCAGCGTGACAGGGGGCACCCAGTACTTC
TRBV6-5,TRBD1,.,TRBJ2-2,CASRGTGGAAGELFF,TGTGCCAGCAGGGGGACAGGGGGCGCGGCCGGGGAGCTGTTTTTT
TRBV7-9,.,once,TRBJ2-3,CASSLRGGITDTQYF,TGTGCCAGCAGCCTCCGGGGCGGGATCACAGATACGCAGTATTTT
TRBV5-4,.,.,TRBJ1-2,CASSAVTGTPYGYTF,TGTGCCAGCAGCGCGGTCACCGGGACACCCTATGGCTACACCTTC
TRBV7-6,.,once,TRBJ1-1,CASSPSGRLNTEAFF,TGTGCCAGCAGCCCGAGCGGGAGGCTAAACACTGAAGCTTTCTTT
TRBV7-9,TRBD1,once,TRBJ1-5,CASRLQGANQPQHF,TGTGCCAGCAGGCTACAGGGGGCGAATCAGCCCCAGCATTTT
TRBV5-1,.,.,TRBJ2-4,CASSLEDGGKNSQYF,TGCGCCAGCAGCTTGGAAGATGGGGGCAAAAACAGTCAGTACTTC